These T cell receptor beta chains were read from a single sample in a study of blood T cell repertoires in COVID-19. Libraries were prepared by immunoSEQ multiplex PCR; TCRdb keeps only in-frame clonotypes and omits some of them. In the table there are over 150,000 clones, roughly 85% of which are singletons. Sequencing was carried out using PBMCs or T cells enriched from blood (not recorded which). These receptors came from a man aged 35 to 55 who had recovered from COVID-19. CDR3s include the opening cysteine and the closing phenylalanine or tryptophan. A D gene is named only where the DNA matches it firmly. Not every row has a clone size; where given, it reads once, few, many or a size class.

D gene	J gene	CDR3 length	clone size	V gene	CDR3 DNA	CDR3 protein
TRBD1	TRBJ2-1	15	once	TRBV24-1	TGTGCCACCAGTGACGGGACAGCAGCCTACAATGAGCAGTTCTTC	CATSDGTAAYNEQFF
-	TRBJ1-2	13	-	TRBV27	TGTGCCAGCAGTTTGACAGGAGAATATGGCTACACCTTC	CASSLTGEYGYTF
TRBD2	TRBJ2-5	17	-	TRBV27	TGTGCCAGCAGTTCCTCTAGCGGGGGGGGCCCCAGGGAGACCCAGTACTTC	CASSSSSGGGPRETQYF
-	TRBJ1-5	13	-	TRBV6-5	TGTGCCAGCATCTGGGGCCGGGATCAGCCCCAGCATTTT	CASIWGRDQPQHF
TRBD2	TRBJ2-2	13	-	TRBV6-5	TGTGCCAGCACCAGCGGGGGTGGTGGGGAGCTGTTTTTT	CASTSGGGGELFF
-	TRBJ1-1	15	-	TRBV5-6	TGTGCCAGCAGCACCACGGACAGACTGAACACTGAAGCTTTCTTT	CASSTTDRLNTEAFF
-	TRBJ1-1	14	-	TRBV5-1	TGCGCCAGCAGCTTGGACCGCGGGGGCACTGAAGCTTTCTTT	CASSLDRGGTEAFF
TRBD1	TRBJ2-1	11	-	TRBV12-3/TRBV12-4	TGTGCCAGCAGTCTCGGACAGGGGAGGGTCTTC	CASSLGQGRVF
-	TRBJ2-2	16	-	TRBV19	TGTGCCAGTACCTTCCCGGGCGGGACAGCCACCGGGGAGCTGTTTTTT	CASTFPGGTATGELFF
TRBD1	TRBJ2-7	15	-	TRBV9	TGTGCCAGCAGCGTAGAGGGACAGGGGTGGGACGAGCAGTACTTC	CASSVEGQGWDEQYF
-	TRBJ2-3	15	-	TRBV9	TGTGCCAGCAGCGCCTCCAGCGGGAGCACAGATACGCAGTATTTT	CASSASSGSTDTQYF
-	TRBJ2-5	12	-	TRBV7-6	TGTGCCAGCAGCTTAGGCGATCCCACCCAGTACTTC	CASSLGDPTQYF
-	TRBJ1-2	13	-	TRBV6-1	TGTGCCAGCAGTGAGCGGGACGGCTATGGCTACACCTTC	CASSERDGYGYTF
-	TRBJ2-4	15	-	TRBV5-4	TGTGCCAGCAGCTTGGCTTCGGAGGGCAAAAACATTCAGTACTTC	CASSLASEGKNIQYF
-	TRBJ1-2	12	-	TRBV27	TGTGCCAGCAGACACGCCAGGTATGGCTACACCTTC	CASRHARYGYTF
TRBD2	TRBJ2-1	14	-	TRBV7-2	TGTGCCAGTAGAGCGGGAGGGGCCCTGGATGAGCAGTTCTTC	CASRAGGALDEQFF
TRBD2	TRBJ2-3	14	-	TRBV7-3	TGTGCCAGCAGCTTACTGCGGCGGGGGGATACGCAGTATTTT	CASSLLRRGDTQYF
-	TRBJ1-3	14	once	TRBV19	TGTGCCAGTAGTATAGCCAACTCTGGAAACACCATATATTTT	CASSIANSGNTIYF
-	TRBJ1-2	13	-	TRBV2	TGTGCCAGCAGTCTAGGCCAAAGGCGGGGCTACACCTTC	CASSLGQRRGYTF
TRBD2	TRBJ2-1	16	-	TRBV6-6	TGTGCCAGCAGTCCCCTCAGCGGGGGGGCCAACAATGAGCAGTTCTTC	CASSPLSGGANNEQFF
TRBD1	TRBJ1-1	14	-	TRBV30	TGTGCCTGGAGTGAGGAGACAGGGGGCACTGAAGCTTTCTTT	CAWSEETGGTEAFF
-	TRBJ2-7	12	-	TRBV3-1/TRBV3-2	TGTGCCAGCAGCCAAGCAGGGTACGAGCAGTACTTC	CASSQAGYEQYF
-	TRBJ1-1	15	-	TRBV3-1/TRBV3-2	TGTGCCAGCAGCCCTCGAGGCAGGGCCGACACTGAAGCTTTCTTT	CASSPRGRADTEAFF
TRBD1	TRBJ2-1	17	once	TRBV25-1	TGTGCCAGCAGTGAAGACCCGACAGGGGTATCCTACAATGAGCAGTTCTTC	CASSEDPTGVSYNEQFF
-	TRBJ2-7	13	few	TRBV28	TGTGCCAGCACCTTTAACGCAGCCTACGAGCAGTACTTC	CASTFNAAYEQYF
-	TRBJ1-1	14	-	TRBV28	TGTGCCAGCAGTTGGACAGCCATGAACACTGAAGCTTTCTTT	CASSWTAMNTEAFF
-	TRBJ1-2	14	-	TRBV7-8	TGTGCCAGCAGCTTAGACCAGGGCCTTGTTGGCTACACCTTC	CASSLDQGLVGYTF
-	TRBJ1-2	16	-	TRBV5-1	TGCGCCAGCAGCTTGGGGAGATTCAGGGAAGTGGGGGGCTACACCTTC	CASSLGRFREVGGYTF
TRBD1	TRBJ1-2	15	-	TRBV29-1	TGCAGCGTTGGAGGACAGGGGCGAGCTAACTATGGCTACACCTTC	CSVGGQGRANYGYTF
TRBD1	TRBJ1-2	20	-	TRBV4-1	TGCGCCAGCAGCCTTGCAGGGGGGCCCCACCCTATATTTGTCGACTATGGCTACACCTTC	CASSLAGGPHPIFVDYGYTF
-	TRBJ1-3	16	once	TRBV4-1	TGCGCCAGCAGCCCAGAAGGAGGGGGGGCTGGAAACACCATATATTTT	CASSPEGGGAGNTIYF
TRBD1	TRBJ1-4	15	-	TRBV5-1	TGCGCCAGCAGCTTGGCGACAGGGTGGGACGAAAAACTGTTTTTT	CASSLATGWDEKLFF
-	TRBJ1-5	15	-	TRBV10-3	TGTGCCATCAGTGAGAGAGGGTTGAGCAATCAGCCCCAGCATTTT	CAISERGLSNQPQHF
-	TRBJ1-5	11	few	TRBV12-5	TGTGCTAGTGGCCGACAGGAGCCCCAGCATTTT	CASGRQEPQHF
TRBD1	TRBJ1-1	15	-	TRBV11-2	TGTGCCAGCAGCCTGCCACAGGGGCGAGACACTGAAGCTTTCTTT	CASSLPQGRDTEAFF
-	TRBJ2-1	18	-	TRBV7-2	TGTGCCAGCAGCTTAAGGGGGAGAGCGGACAGTGTTCGCGGGGAGCAGTTCTTC	CASSLRGRADSVRGEQFF
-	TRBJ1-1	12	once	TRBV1	TGCACGGGTTTAGGGGAAGACCTTGAAGCTTTCTTT	CTGLGEDLEAFF
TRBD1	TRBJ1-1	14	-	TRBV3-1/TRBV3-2	TGTGCCAGCAGCCACCGGGACAGACTCCCTGAAGCTTTCTTT	CASSHRDRLPEAFF
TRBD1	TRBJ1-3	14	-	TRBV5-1	TGCGCCAGCAGCTTCGGACAGGGGGACCACACCATATATTTT	CASSFGQGDHTIYF
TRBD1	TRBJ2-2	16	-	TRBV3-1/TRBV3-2	TGTGCCAGCAGCCAAGATCCGACAGGGATCACCGGGGAGCTGTTTTTT	CASSQDPTGITGELFF
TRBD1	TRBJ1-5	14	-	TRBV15	TGTGCCACCAGCATGGACAGGCTTAATCAGCCCCAGCATTTT	CATSMDRLNQPQHF
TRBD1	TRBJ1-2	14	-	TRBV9	TGTGCCAGCAGCGGGTACAGGGGTAACTATGGCTACACCTTC	CASSGYRGNYGYTF
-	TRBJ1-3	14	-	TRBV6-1	TGTGCCAGCAGTGAATCCCGGGCTGGAAACACCATATATTTT	CASSESRAGNTIYF
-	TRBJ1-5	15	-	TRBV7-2	TGTGCCAGCAGCTTAGGTCCTATTAGCAATCAGCCCCAGCATTTT	CASSLGPISNQPQHF